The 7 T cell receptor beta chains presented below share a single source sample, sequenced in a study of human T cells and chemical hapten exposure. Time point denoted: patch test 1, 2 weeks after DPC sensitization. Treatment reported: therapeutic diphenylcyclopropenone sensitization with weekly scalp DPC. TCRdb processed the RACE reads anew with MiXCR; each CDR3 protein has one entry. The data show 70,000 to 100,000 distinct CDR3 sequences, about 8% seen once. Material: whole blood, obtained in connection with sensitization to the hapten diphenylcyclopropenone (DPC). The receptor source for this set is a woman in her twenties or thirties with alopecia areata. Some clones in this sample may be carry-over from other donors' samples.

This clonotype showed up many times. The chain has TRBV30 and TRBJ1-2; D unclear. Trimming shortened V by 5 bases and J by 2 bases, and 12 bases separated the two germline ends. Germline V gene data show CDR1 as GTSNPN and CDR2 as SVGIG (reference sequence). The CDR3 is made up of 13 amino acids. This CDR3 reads CAWSAGSNYGYTF. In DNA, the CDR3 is TGTGCCTGGTCCGCGGGGTCGAACTATGGCTACACCTTC.

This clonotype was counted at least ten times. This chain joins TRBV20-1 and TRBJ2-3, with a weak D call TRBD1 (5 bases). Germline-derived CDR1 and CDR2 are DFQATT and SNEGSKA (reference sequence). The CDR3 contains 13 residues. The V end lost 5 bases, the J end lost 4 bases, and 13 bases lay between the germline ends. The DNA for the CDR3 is TGCAGTGCTGGGGCCCGCGCCGCAGATACGCAGTATTTT. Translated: CSAGARAADTQYF.

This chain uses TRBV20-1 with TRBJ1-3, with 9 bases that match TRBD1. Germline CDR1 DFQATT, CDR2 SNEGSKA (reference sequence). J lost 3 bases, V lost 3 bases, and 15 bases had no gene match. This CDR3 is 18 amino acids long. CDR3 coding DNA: TGCAGTGCTAGCACGGGACAGGGCCTTAGAAGAGATGGAAACACCATATATTTT. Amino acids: CSASTGQGLRRDGNTIYF.

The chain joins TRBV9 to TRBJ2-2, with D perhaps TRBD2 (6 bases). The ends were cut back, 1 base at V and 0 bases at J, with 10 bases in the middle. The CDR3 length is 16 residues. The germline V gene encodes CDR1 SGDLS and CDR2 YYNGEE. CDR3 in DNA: TGTGCCAGCAGCGTACTGGAGGGCCCGAACACCGGGGAGCTGTTTTTT. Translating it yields CASSVLEGPNTGELFF. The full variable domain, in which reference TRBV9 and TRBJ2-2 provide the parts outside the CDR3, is DSGVTQTPKHLITATGQRVTLRCSPRSGDLSVYWYQQSLDQGLQFLIQYYNGEERAKGNILERFSAQQFPDLHSELNLSSLELGDSALYFCASSVLEGPNTGELFFGEGSRLTVL.

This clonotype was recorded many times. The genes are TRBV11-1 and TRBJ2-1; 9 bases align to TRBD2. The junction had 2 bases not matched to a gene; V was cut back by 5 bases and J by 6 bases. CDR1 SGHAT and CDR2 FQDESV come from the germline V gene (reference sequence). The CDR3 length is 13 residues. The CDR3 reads CASSKAGGNEQFF. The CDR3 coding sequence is TGTGCCAGCAGCAAAGCGGGGGGCAATGAGCAGTTCTTC.

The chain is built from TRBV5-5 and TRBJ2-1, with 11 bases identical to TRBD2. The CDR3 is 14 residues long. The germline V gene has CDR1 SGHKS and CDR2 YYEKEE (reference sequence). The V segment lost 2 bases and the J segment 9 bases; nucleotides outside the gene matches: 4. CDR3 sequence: CASSFGLAGGEQFF. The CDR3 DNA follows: TGTGCCAGCAGCTTCGGGCTAGCGGGGGGTGAGCAGTTCTTC.

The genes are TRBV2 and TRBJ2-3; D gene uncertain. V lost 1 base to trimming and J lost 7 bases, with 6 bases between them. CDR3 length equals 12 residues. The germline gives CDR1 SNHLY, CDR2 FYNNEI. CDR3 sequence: CASSEGLYTQYF. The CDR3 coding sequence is TGTGCCAGCAGTGAAGGTTTATATACGCAGTATTTT.